A single sample gave rise to the 19 T cell receptor beta chains below, sequenced in a study of CD8 T cells in Susac syndrome. Reverse transcription used roughly 0.5 to 1 ug RNA and random hexamers. TCRdb fed the immunoSEQ multiplex PCR reads into MiXCR, producing one record per CDR3 protein. The sample has about 120,000 distinct CDR3 sequences; nearly 95% are singletons. Material for sequencing was CD4+ T cells from PBMCs. These receptors were taken from a human donor in good health.

V gene TRBV7-9 combines with J gene TRBJ2-1; D unresolved. There are 14 residues in the CDR3. Trimming removed 5 bases at V and 8 bases at J, with 16 bases between. Germline V gives CDR1 SEHNR, CDR2 FQNEAQ (reference sequence). Written as DNA, the CDR3 is TGTGCCAGCAGCCCCACGCTAGGGTTCGATGAGCAGTTCTTC. Amino acid sequence: CASSPTLGFDEQFF.

The J gene is TRBJ2-2, the V gene TRBV12-3 or TRBV12-4; 9 nucleotides line up with TRBD1. The length of the CDR3 is 15 residues. V was clipped by 5 bases and J by 5 bases; unmatched bases: 6. This chain's CDR3 is CASSLGTGKTGELFF. CDR3 DNA: TGTGCCAGCAGTCTGGGGACAGGGAAAACCGGGGAGCTGTTTTTT.

The rearrangement links TRBV5-1 to TRBJ1-1; 9 positions match TRBD1. With 1 base clipped from V and 0 bases from J, the junction kept 1 base outside the gene matches. The CDR3 contains 15 residues. The germline gives CDR1 SGHRS, CDR2 YFSETQ. This CDR3 reads CASSLRTGVNTEAFF. The CDR3 nucleotides read TGCGCCAGCAGCTTGAGGACAGGGGTGAACACTGAAGCTTTCTTT.

The chain employs TRBV5-1 and TRBJ2-4, with TRBD2 matching over 9 bases. The CDR3 is 19 amino acids. Germline-derived CDR1 and CDR2 are SGHRS and YFSETQ. V lost 0 bases and J lost 1; bases outside the gene matches: 11. CDR3 sequence: CASSLEDSSGILAKNIQYF. CDR3 in DNA: TGCGCCAGCAGCTTGGAGGACTCTAGCGGGATTTTGGCCAAAAACATTCAGTACTTC.

J is TRBJ2-7 and V is TRBV7-2; no definite D call. The CDR3 consists of 15 residues. Germline CDR1 reads SGHTA; CDR2 reads FQGNSA. V lost 1 base and J lost 2, with 12 bases in between. Here the CDR3 reads CASSLVATLTYEQYF. CDR3 coding DNA: TGTGCCAGCAGCTTAGTCGCGACCCTAACCTACGAGCAGTACTTC.

J is TRBJ2-7 and V is TRBV5-1; D call uncertain. Trimming shortened V by 0 bases and J by 2 bases, and 9 bases separated the two germline ends. This CDR3 is built from 14 residues. Germline V gene data show CDR1 as SGHRS and CDR2 as YFSETQ. CDR3 region: CASSLEPGTYEQYF. The CDR3 DNA sequence: TGCGCCAGCAGCTTGGAGCCAGGAACCTACGAGCAGTACTTC.

The rearrangement uses TRBV11-1 and TRBJ2-7; 9 bases are shared with TRBD1. The CDR3 totals 15 residues. Germline CDR1 and CDR2: SGHAT and FQDESV (reference sequence). Trimming at V came to 3 bases and at J to 3 bases, leaving 6 bases not matched to a gene. This chain's CDR3 is CASSFPGQGFYEQYF. The DNA of the CDR3 is TGTGCCAGCAGCTTCCCCGGACAGGGGTTCTACGAGCAGTACTTC.

The rearrangement uses TRBV14 and TRBJ2-7, with 8 bases aligning to TRBD1. The junction had 9 bases not matched to a gene; V was cut back by 3 bases and J by 5 bases. Germline V gives CDR1 SGHDN, CDR2 FVKESK. The CDR3 runs 15 residues. CDR3 bases: TGTGCCAGCAGCCAGCGGACAGGGTTGGGAAACGAGCAGTACTTC. Protein: CASSQRTGLGNEQYF.

The chain combines TRBV5-5 with TRBJ1-6; TRBD1 matches 10 bases. CDR3 length equals 16 residues. Germline CDR1 reads SGHKS; CDR2 reads YYEKEE (reference sequence). The V and J ends lost 2 bases and 9 bases, in that order; junction bases with no gene match: 8. The CDR3 DNA reads TGTGCCAGCAGCTTCCAGACAGGGGGCTCTAGTTCACCCCTCCACTTT. It translates to CASSFQTGGSSSPLHF.

The gene calls are TRBV10-3 and TRBJ2-3; 10 nucleotides agree with TRBD2. The CDR3 extends over 17 amino acids. The germline gives CDR1 ENHRY, CDR2 SYGVKD. J lost 1 base, V lost 0 bases, and 4 bases had no gene match. This CDR3 is CAISESLAGGRTDTQYF. The CDR3 DNA reads as TGTGCCATCAGTGAGTCGTTAGCGGGAGGACGCACAGATACGCAGTATTTT.

The gene calls are TRBV20-1 and TRBJ1-4; D possibly corresponds to TRBD1 (5 bases). The V gene's germline CDR1 is DFQATT and CDR2 SNEGSKA (reference sequence). V dropped 3 bases and J dropped 6 bases, with 11 bases sitting between them. The CDR3 loop spans 13 amino acids. CDR3 sequence: CSASETAYEKLFF. The DNA of the CDR3 is TGCAGTGCTAGCGAGACAGCTTATGAAAAACTGTTTTTT.

The chain recombines TRBV20-1 with TRBJ2-7; perhaps TRBD1 as D (6 bases). The V end lost 3 bases, the J end lost 2 bases, and 8 bases lay between the germline ends. The CDR3 contains 12 residues. Germline lookup yields CDR1 DFQATT and CDR2 SNEGSKA (reference sequence). DNA of the CDR3: TGCAGTGCTAGGGGGGCGACCTACGAGCAGTACTTC. Protein: CSARGATYEQYF.

The V call is TRBV12-3 or TRBV12-4, the J call TRBJ2-7; 10 bases line up with TRBD2. This CDR3 has 15 amino acids. Unmatched junction bases numbered 7, after V lost 8 bases and J lost 0 bases. CDR3 sequence (DNA): TGTGCCAGCCTTCGATCTAGCGGGGGCTCCTACGAGCAGTACTTC. Its translation: CASLRSSGGSYEQYF.

The chain employs TRBV7-2 and TRBJ2-3, with 8 positions matching TRBD1. This CDR3 has 15 amino acids. The ends lost 5 bases at V and 2 bases at J; junction bases unmatched: 6. Germline CDR1 is SGHTA and CDR2 is FQGNSA. CDR3 in DNA: TGTGCCAGCAGCCAAGACAGGGGAGTCACAGATACGCAGTATTTT. As protein: CASSQDRGVTDTQYF. Drawing the rest from reference TRBV7-2 and TRBJ2-3, the complete variable domain is GAGVSQSPSNKVTEKGKDVELRCDPISGHTALYWYRQSLGQGLEFLIYFQGNSAPDKSGLPSDRFSAERTGGSVSTLTIQRTQQEDSAVYLCASSQDRGVTDTQYFGPGTRLTVL.

The chain has TRBV3-1 and TRBJ1-3, with no clear D. Germline lookup yields CDR1 LGHDT and CDR2 YNNKEL (reference sequence). The CDR3 runs 14 residues. The V gene lost 4 bases and the J gene lost 3 bases, with 10 bases spanning the gap. CDR3 loop: CASSRQRLGNTIYF. The CDR3 nucleotides are TGTGCCAGCAGCCGCCAACGACTTGGAAACACCATATATTTT.

The V call is TRBV19, the J call TRBJ1-2; D gene uncertain. Germline-derived CDR1 and CDR2 are LNHDA and SQIVND (reference sequence). V was cut by 10 bases and J by 6 bases, with 12 bases left in between. The CDR3 has 11 residues. CDR3 in amino acids: CATDTPNGYTF. As DNA, the CDR3 is TGTGCCACCGATACTCCGAATGGCTACACCTTC.

As to this clonotype: At one boundary the junction diverges from the germline segment, which might be a read error. The chain uses TRBV12-3 or TRBV12-4 and TRBJ2-7; TRBD1 matches 10 bases. This CDR3 contains 16 residues. The CDR3 region is CASSHSRLTGGSSSTF. CDR3 coding DNA: TGTGCCAGCAGTCACTCTCGACTGACAGGGGGCTCGAGCAGTACCTTC.

The chain employs TRBV20-1 and TRBJ1-2; D gene uncertain. V was pared by 1 base and J by 2 bases, with 5 bases between. This CDR3 comprises 12 residues. Germline V gene sequence: CDR1 DFQATT, CDR2 SNEGSKA (reference sequence). CDR3 bases: TGCAGTGCTAGAGCCCCGAACTATGGCTACACCTTC. Residues: CSARAPNYGYTF.

The J gene is TRBJ1-2, the V gene TRBV6-2 or TRBV6-3; D is possibly TRBD1 (5 bases). The V gene's germline CDR1 is MNHEY and CDR2 SVGEGT. The CDR3 contains 15 residues. The V end lost 0 bases, the J end lost 5 bases, and 13 bases lay between the germline ends. CDR3 sequence (DNA): TGTGCCAGCAGTTACTCGGGGCGCCAATCGTATGGCTACACCTTC. Amino acid sequence: CASSYSGRQSYGYTF.